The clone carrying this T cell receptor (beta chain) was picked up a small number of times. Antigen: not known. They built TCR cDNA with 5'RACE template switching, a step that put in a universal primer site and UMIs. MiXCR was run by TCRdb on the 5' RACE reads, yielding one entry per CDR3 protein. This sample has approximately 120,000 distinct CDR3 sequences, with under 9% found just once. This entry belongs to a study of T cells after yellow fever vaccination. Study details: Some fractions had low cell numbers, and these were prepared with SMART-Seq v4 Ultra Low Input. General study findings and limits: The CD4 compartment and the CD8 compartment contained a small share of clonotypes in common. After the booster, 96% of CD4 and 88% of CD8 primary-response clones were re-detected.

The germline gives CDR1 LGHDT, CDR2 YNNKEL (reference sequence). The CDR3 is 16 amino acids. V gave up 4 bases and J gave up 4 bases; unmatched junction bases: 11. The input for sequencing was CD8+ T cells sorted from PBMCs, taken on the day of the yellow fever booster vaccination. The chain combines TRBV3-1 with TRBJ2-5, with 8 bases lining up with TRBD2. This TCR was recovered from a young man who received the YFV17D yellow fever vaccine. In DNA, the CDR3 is TGTGCCAGCAGCCCCCCGTCCCGGGGGGGGGTAGAGACCCAGTACTTC. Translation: CASSPPSRGGVETQYF.